Described below is a single TCR beta chain sequence and its context. This entry is derived from a study of blood T cell repertoires in COVID-19. Overall study: Acute-phase and convalescent COVID-19 samples originated in the United States, Italy and Spain. PBMCs, B-cell-depleted T cells, or T cells were the source of the cDNA or gDNA that made up the material.

The data were produced by immunoSEQ multiplex PCR, yet TCRdb's version contains in-frame clones alone and is incomplete. The sample gives under 350,000 clones, about 89% of which show up once; about 4.6% is in the top ten. Sequencing used peripheral blood. This sequence was found in a man aged 35 to 55 with acute or convalescent COVID-19.

CDR3 bases: TGTGCCAGCAGTGAGGTGGGGCCGGAGAAGCCCCAGCATTTT. It specifies CASSEVGPEKPQHF. The chain links TRBV6-1 to TRBJ1-5; perhaps TRBD1 as D (5 bases). Germline CDR1 reads MNHNS; CDR2 reads SASEGT. The CDR3 sequence is 14 residues long. V gave up 3 bases and J gave up 8 bases, with 14 bases separating them.